The source of this TCR beta chain is a study of control samples from healthy donors and cancer patients. Germline V gene data show CDR1 as ENHRY and CDR2 as SYGVKD. This CDR3 has 12 amino acids. V dropped 3 bases and J dropped 7 bases, with 7 bases sitting between them. Generated by immunoSEQ multiplex PCR, the TCRdb table keeps only in-frame clones and is missing some. The sample yields some 130,000 clones, approximately 89% seen once. The specimen was PBMCs. This chain connects TRBV10-3 to TRBJ2-1; D is undetermined. The clonotype was recovered from a man aged 45-60 years with head and neck cancer. CDR3 nucleotides: TGTGCCATCAGTGATCACGTTAATGAGCAGTTCTTC. Translation gives CAISDHVNEQFF.